The present T cell receptor (beta chain) was sequenced within a study of CD4 T cells in relation to SARS-CoV-2 and coronaviruses. Looking at the study overall: After around 10 days of antigen culture, PBMC TCR beta CDR3s were sequenced.

On this clone itself: Its antigen is as yet unknown.

V shed 4 bases and J shed 5 bases, with 10 bases lying between them. CDR1 and CDR2 from the germline V gene are SGHRS and YFSETQ. The CDR3 runs 14 residues. Here immunoSEQ multiplex PCR was the method, and the copy in TCRdb shows in-frame clones only, minus some. This sample has roughly 45,000 clones, with over 75% found just once. Sequenced sample: naive CD4+ T cells from PBMCs, cultured in vitro. Subset specified: naive CD4+ T cells isolated by negative enrichment. V usage is TRBV5-1 and J usage is TRBJ1-6; the D gene is possibly TRBD1 (6 bases). This clonotype was sampled from an adult with COVID-19. This CDR3 reads CASSLQGNNSPLHF. The DNA for the CDR3 is TGCGCCAGCAGCCTACAGGGTAATAATTCACCCCTCCACTTT.